The next 29 T cell receptor beta chains were all read from a single sample in a study of cytomegalovirus exposure and HLA in healthy donors. PCR amplification relied on 60 Vbeta primers (plus 13 Jbeta primers). Assay: immunoSEQ multiplex PCR; the TCRdb copy retains only in-frame clones and omits some. The sample lists 200,000 or so clones, roughly 83% occurring once. Material: PBMCs. The receptor set was obtained from a boy younger than 18 in good health and CMV-seronegative.

The chain carries TRBV11-2 and TRBJ2-5, with 8 nucleotides matching TRBD2. J was trimmed by 5 bases and V by 6 bases; bases with no gene match: 17. The V gene's germline CDR1 is SGHAT and CDR2 FQNNGV. The CDR3 is 17 residues long. The CDR3 region is CASRHPVGGGLWETQYF. DNA of the CDR3: TGTGCCAGCAGGCACCCCGTCGGGGGGGGCTTGTGGGAGACCCAGTACTTC.

This chain joins TRBV19 and TRBJ2-6; 7 nucleotides line up with TRBD1. The CDR3 is made up of 16 amino acids. The V gene's germline CDR1 is LNHDA and CDR2 SQIVND (reference sequence). Germline trimming cut 9 bases from V and 0 bases from J; bases unmatched to any gene: 8. DNA of the CDR3: TGTGCCAGCAGCCGGGACAGCTCCTCTGGGGCCAACGTCCTGACTTTC. It yields the protein CASSRDSSSGANVLTF. The entire variable domain, with the rest obtained from reference TRBV19 and TRBJ2-6, is as follows: DGGITQSPKYLFRKEGQNVTLSCEQNLNHDAMYWYRQDPGQGLRLIYYSQIVNDFQKGDIAEGYSVSREKKESFPLTVTSAQKNPTAFYLCASSRDSSSGANVLTFGAGSRLTVL.

V and J are TRBV4-3 and TRBJ1-2; D gene unclear. Per germline, CDR1 LGHNA and CDR2 YSLEER. This CDR3 is 16 amino acids long. V was pared by 3 bases and J by 8 bases, with 22 bases between. CDR3 nucleotide sequence: TGCGCCAGCAGCCATACCCAGGCGGGATTCTTGGGGGGCTACACCTTC. It is translated as CASSHTQAGFLGGYTF.

This clone was counted once. The chain has TRBV11-2 and TRBJ1-6, with no clear D. Germline assignment: CDR1 SGHAT and CDR2 FQNNGV. Trimming took off 1 base at V and 5 bases at J, with 6 bases between the two ends. The CDR3 runs to 14 residues. The CDR3 loop is CASSLGPDNSPLHF. The CDR3 region has the DNA TGTGCCAGCAGCTTAGGCCCGGATAATTCACCCCTCCACTTT.

The V and J genes are TRBV30 and TRBJ1-1, with 7 positions matching TRBD1. The germline V gene has CDR1 GTSNPN and CDR2 SVGIG (reference sequence). The V gene end was trimmed by 2 bases and the J gene end by 4 bases; junction bases not matched to a gene: 4. The CDR3 totals 13 residues. CDR3 loop: CAWSKTGSTEAFF. The CDR3 region has the DNA TGTGCCTGGAGTAAGACAGGGTCCACTGAAGCTTTCTTT.

The count of this clone is one. The V gene is TRBV5-5, the J gene TRBJ2-6; D gene unclear. CDR3 size: 16 residues. Germline CDR1 and CDR2: SGHKS and YYEKEE (reference sequence). Trimming shortened V by 2 bases and J by 3 bases, and 12 bases separated the two germline ends. CDR3 DNA: TGTGCCAGCAGCTTTGGTCACGCCAGTGGGGCCAACGTCCTGACTTTC. This translates into CASSFGHASGANVLTF.

The chain combines TRBV2 with TRBJ2-2; D gene uncertain. Trimming stripped 6 bases from V and 0 bases from J, with 5 bases between. The CDR3 covers 13 residues. Germline CDR1 is SNHLY and CDR2 is FYNNEI. CDR3 DNA: TGTGCCAGCAGCCGGGCGAACACCGGGGAGCTGTTTTTT. Translation: CASSRANTGELFF.

The V and J genes are TRBV19 and TRBJ1-5, with D maybe TRBD1 (6 bases). V was clipped by 3 bases and J by 6 bases, with 15 bases between them. The germline CDR1 and CDR2 sequences are LNHDA and SQIVND (reference sequence). The CDR3 loop spans 15 amino acids. CDR3 sequence: CASSIPGGWSQPQHF. The CDR3 DNA follows: TGTGCCAGTAGTATTCCGGGGGGCTGGAGTCAGCCCCAGCATTTT.

The CDR3 coding sequence is TGTGCCAGCAGTCCTCGGACAGAGACCTACGAGCAGTACTTC. As protein: CASSPRTETYEQYF. The rearrangement joins TRBV27 to TRBJ2-7; D possibly corresponds to TRBD1 (6 bases). From germline, CDR1 is MNHEY and CDR2 SMNVEV (reference sequence). This CDR3 has 14 amino acids. V was cut by 5 bases and J by 2 bases, with 13 bases left in between.

The chain joins TRBV6-5 to TRBJ2-5; TRBD2 is a possible D gene (5 bases). The V and J ends lost 2 bases and 2 bases respectively, with 12 bases between them. The germline CDR1 and CDR2 sequences are MNHEY and SVGAGI. This CDR3 spans 15 amino acids. Written as DNA, the CDR3 is TGTGCCAGCAGTTACCTTCGCGGGCGGCAAGAGACCCAGTACTTC. Translation gives CASSYLRGRQETQYF.

The chain couples TRBV6-5 to TRBJ1-2; 7 bases match TRBD1. The trim removed 6 bases at V and 4 bases at J, leaving 8 bases unmatched. CDR1 MNHEY and CDR2 SVGAGI come from the germline V gene. The CDR3 extends over 14 amino acids. CDR3 sequence (DNA): TGTGCCAGCAGCCGTAAAACAGGGGTCTATGGCTACACCTTC. Protein product: CASSRKTGVYGYTF.

The chain uses TRBV15 and TRBJ2-7; 8 bases match TRBD1. The CDR3 is 18 residues long. Trimming at V came to 3 bases and at J to 5 bases, leaving 18 bases not matched to a gene. CDR1 and CDR2 from the germline V gene are LNHNV and YYDKDF (reference sequence). For the CDR3, the DNA is TGTGCCACCAGCAGTGACCGGGACAGGTTTGCAGGTGGGAACGAGCAGTACTTC. Residues: CATSSDRDRFAGGNEQYF. Variable domain in full (rest from reference TRBV15 and TRBJ2-7): DAMVIQNPRYQVTQFGKPVTLSCSQTLNHNVMYWYQQKSSQAPKLLFHYYDKDFNNEADTPDNFQSRRPNTSFCFLDIRSPGLGDTAMYLCATSSDRDRFAGGNEQYFGPGTRLTVT.

The chain uses TRBV18 and TRBJ1-2; the match to TRBD1 covers 9 bases. This CDR3 region has 16 residues. Per germline, CDR1 KGHSH and CDR2 LQKENI. V shed 3 bases, J shed 1 base, and the junction held 6 bases outside the gene matches. As DNA, the CDR3 is TGTGCCAGCTCACCTCTACAGGGGGCCTTTAACTATGGCTACACCTTC. Amino acid sequence: CASSPLQGAFNYGYTF.

As for this clone: This sample includes further DNA sequences coding for the same CDR3. The V and J genes are TRBV29-1 and TRBJ1-5; perhaps TRBD1 as D (5 bases). Germline values: CDR1 SQVTM, CDR2 ANQGSEA. V gave up 4 bases and J gave up 3 bases, with 10 bases separating them. The CDR3 runs to 13 residues. Here the CDR3 reads CSVGQGSNQPQHF. For the CDR3, the DNA is TGCAGCGTTGGCCAGGGCTCCAATCAGCCCCAGCATTTT.

This clone occurred a few times. CDR3 in DNA: TGTGCCAGTAGTATAAGGGAGGGAATGCGCGACGAGCAGTACTTC. It codes for CASSIREGMRDEQYF. This rearrangement joins TRBV19 to TRBJ2-7; 7 positions match TRBD2. Germline values: CDR1 LNHDA, CDR2 SQIVND (reference sequence). The length of the CDR3 is 15 residues. V gave up 2 bases and J gave up 5 bases; unmatched junction bases: 9.

In DNA, the CDR3 is TGTGCCAGCAGTCCATACGGGACAGGGGTTTACGAGCAGTACTTC. This gives the protein CASSPYGTGVYEQYF. The chain recombines TRBV28 with TRBJ2-7, with 10 bases fitting TRBD1. Looked up from germline, CDR1 is MDHEN and CDR2 is SYDVKM. V lost 5 bases to trimming and J lost 4 bases; unmatched junction nucleotides: 8. The CDR3 covers 15 residues.

The chain uses TRBV7-2 and TRBJ1-1; no reliable D call. The germline gives CDR1 SGHTA, CDR2 FQGNSA. The CDR3 is made up of 13 amino acids. V dropped 3 bases and J dropped 2 bases, with 7 bases sitting between them. The CDR3 reads CASSLVTNTEAFF. The CDR3 coding sequence is TGTGCCAGCAGCTTGGTGACTAACACTGAAGCTTTCTTT.

The chain employs TRBV7-9 and TRBJ1-1, with D possibly being TRBD1 (6 bases). V gave up 5 bases and J gave up 8 bases, with 21 bases separating them. In germline, CDR1 is SEHNR, CDR2 FQNEAQ (reference sequence). This CDR3 spans 15 amino acids. CDR3 coding DNA: TGTGCCAGCAGCCCCGACGGCGGCGCCAGGGGAGAAGCTTTCTTT. This gives the protein CASSPDGGARGEAFF.

The rearrangement links TRBV4-1 to TRBJ2-1, with 12 nucleotides matching TRBD2. With 8 bases clipped from V and 2 bases from J, the junction kept 16 bases outside the gene matches. The CDR3 runs 19 residues. Per the germline V gene, CDR1 is MGHRA and CDR2 is YSYEKL. The CDR3 DNA sequence: TGCGCCAGCGGCGCGGGGCTAGCGGGGGGGGTGAGTGCCTACAATGAGCAGTTCTTC. Protein product: CASGAGLAGGVSAYNEQFF.

This clone has more than one count but fewer than ten. V and J are TRBV6-6 and TRBJ2-1; 9 bases map to TRBD1. CDR3 length: 13 residues. CDR1 and CDR2 from the germline V gene are MNHNY and SVGAGI (reference sequence). With V trimmed by 10 bases and J by 12 bases, 13 bases remained unmatched. CDR3 loop: CATGQGRVSGQFF. Here the CDR3 DNA reads TGTGCCACTGGACAGGGGAGGGTTTCGGGGCAGTTCTTC.

This clone was recorded once. The rearrangement joins TRBV5-1 to TRBJ1-2, with D possibly being TRBD1 (6 bases). CDR1 and CDR2 from the germline V gene are SGHRS and YFSETQ. Trimming cost V 0 bases and J 3 bases, with 12 bases left between them. The CDR3 has 15 residues. CDR3 in amino acids: CASSLAIGGDYGYTF. The CDR3 DNA is TGCGCCAGCAGCTTGGCAATAGGGGGGGACTATGGCTACACCTTC.

The chain uses TRBV2 and TRBJ2-2, with D perhaps matching TRBD2 (5 bases). The CDR3 consists of 14 residues. Trimming removed 6 bases at V and 6 bases at J, with 14 bases between. Looked up from germline, CDR1 is SNHLY and CDR2 is FYNNEI. This CDR3 reads CASSVLGLAGELFF. In DNA, the CDR3 is TGTGCCAGCAGCGTACTAGGTCTGGCCGGGGAGCTGTTTTTT.

The CDR3 coding sequence is TGTGCCAGCTCACCTGCGGGAGGGCCCCTTGGTACGCAGTATTTT. It specifies CASSPAGGPLGTQYF. The chain joins TRBV18 to TRBJ2-3; TRBD2 matches 9 bases. Germline V gives CDR1 KGHSH, CDR2 LQKENI. After removal of 3 bases from V and 8 bases from J, the junction contained 9 bases not matched to a gene. The CDR3 runs 15 residues.

This clone was observed a few times. The chain is built from TRBV4-1 and TRBJ2-7; D not certain. Trimming shortened V by 1 base and J by 0 bases, and 10 bases separated the two germline ends. The germline CDR1 and CDR2 sequences are MGHRA and YSYEKL. CDR3 size: 15 residues. The DNA for the CDR3 is TGCGCCAGCAGCCAAGTTCCCGCTAGCTCCTACGAGCAGTACTTC. As protein: CASSQVPASSYEQYF.

The rearrangement links TRBV6-6 to TRBJ2-7, with 11 bases identical to TRBD2. The CDR3 consists of 13 residues. V shed 6 bases, J shed 10 bases, and the junction held 8 bases outside the gene matches. From germline, CDR1 is MNHNY and CDR2 SVGAGI (reference sequence). CDR3 DNA sequence: TGTGCCAGCAGCGGCCCCGGGACTAGCGGCCAGTACTTC. Protein: CASSGPGTSGQYF.

The chain employs TRBV5-6 and TRBJ1-5, with D maybe TRBD1 (5 bases). Germline V CDR1 and CDR2: SGHDT, YYEEEE. This CDR3 comprises 15 residues. V was shortened by 1 base and J by 7 bases, with 15 bases between the two germline ends. CDR3 nucleotides: TGTGCCAGCAGCTTGTCGGGGGGACTCGGCCAGCCCCAGCATTTT. This translates into CASSLSGGLGQPQHF. Full variable domain (missing parts from reference TRBV5-6 and TRBJ1-5): DAGVTQSPTHLIKTRGQQVTLRCSPKSGHDTVSWYQQALGQGPQFIFQYYEEEERQRGNFPDRFSGHQFPNYSSELNVNALLLGDSALYLCASSLSGGLGQPQHFGDGTRLSIL.

This clone was observed a few times. This specimen includes other DNA sequences encoding the same CDR3. The genes are TRBV5-1 and TRBJ2-3; possible D gene TRBD2, 7 bases. CDR3 length: 15 amino acids. Deletions cut 0 bases from V and 1 base from J, with 9 bases between. The germline CDR1 and CDR2 sequences are SGHRS and YFSETQ. The CDR3 region has the DNA TGCGCCAGCAGCTTGGAGGGGGGGGGCACAGATACGCAGTATTTT. It encodes CASSLEGGGTDTQYF.

The chain combines TRBV5-1 with TRBJ1-1; TRBD1 aligns across 7 bases. Germline CDR1 reads SGHRS; CDR2 reads YFSETQ. This CDR3 contains 18 residues. Trimming removed 2 bases from V and 0 bases from J; junction bases left unmatched: 13. In nucleotides, the CDR3 is TGCGCCAGCAGCTTTTCGACAGGGAGCCGCCAATTGAACACTGAAGCTTTCTTT. Its protein product is CASSFSTGSRQLNTEAFF.

The CDR3 loop reads CASSLTGGHGYTF. The CDR3 nucleotides read TGTGCCAGCAGCTTGACAGGGGGTCATGGCTACACCTTC. This sequence joins TRBV7-9 and TRBJ1-2; 9 bases match TRBD1. The CDR3 is made up of 13 amino acids. The V gene's germline CDR1 is SEHNR and CDR2 FQNEAQ (reference sequence). V dropped 3 bases and J dropped 6; count of bases not matched to a gene: 2.